Presented here are 6 T cell receptor beta chains from one specimen sequenced in a study of beta chain features in type 1 diabetes. Expressed TCRB transcripts got sequenced, as all isolated RNA was reverse transcribed. Some clones are missing from TCRdb's copy, which holds only in-frame ones; the method was immunoSEQ multiplex PCR. This sample has under 300,000 clones, with roughly 30% found just once. Sequencing input: central memory CD4+ T cells from blood. The source is a man aged 25-45 years in good health.

This clone was found a few times. This sequence joins TRBV28 and TRBJ2-7; D unresolved. The V gene lost 6 bases and the J gene lost 5 bases, with 17 bases spanning the gap. Germline V gene sequence: CDR1 MDHEN, CDR2 SYDVKM. The CDR3 loop spans 14 amino acids. The CDR3 DNA is TGTGCCAGCAGACTCCGGAGCAGATTTCACGAGCAGTACTTC. Translating it yields CASRLRSRFHEQYF. Full variable domain (outside the CDR3, taken from reference TRBV28 and TRBJ2-7): DVKVTQSSRYLVKRTGEKVFLECVQDMDHENMFWYRQDPGLGLRLIYFSYDVKMKEKGDIPEGYSVSREKKERFSLILESASTNQTSMYLCASRLRSRFHEQYFGPGTRLTVT.

This clone was recorded a few times. V and J are TRBV29-1 and TRBJ2-7; D gene unclear. V lost 0 bases, J lost 2 bases, and 5 bases lay in between. This CDR3 comprises 12 residues. Germline V gene data show CDR1 as SQVTM and CDR2 as ANQGSEA. This CDR3 reads CSVEEHAYEQYF. The DNA for the CDR3 is TGCAGCGTTGAAGAGCACGCCTACGAGCAGTACTTC.

V is TRBV6-5 and J is TRBJ2-1; 10 nucleotides line up with TRBD2. This CDR3 spans 15 amino acids. Germline CDR1 reads MNHEY; CDR2 reads SVGAGI. With V trimmed by 6 bases and J by 6 bases, 8 bases remained unmatched. CDR3 nucleotides: TGTGCCAGCAGAAAGGGACTAGCGATGGTCAATGAGCAGTTCTTC. It specifies CASRKGLAMVNEQFF.

As concerns this clone: The same CDR3 can be traced to other DNA sequences in this sample. V usage is TRBV20-1 and J usage is TRBJ2-7; D unresolved. The CDR3 length is 10 residues. The V gene lost 6 bases and the J gene lost 4 bases, with 7 bases spanning the gap. Germline loops: CDR1 DFQATT, CDR2 SNEGSKA (reference sequence). CDR3 in amino acids: CSARLYEQYF. CDR3 sequence (DNA): TGCAGTGCCCGACTGTACGAGCAGTACTTC.

The chain carries TRBV11-2 and TRBJ2-3; a possible D gene is TRBD1 (5 bases). Trimming cost V 8 bases and J 2 bases, with 20 bases left between them. Germline CDR1 SGHAT, CDR2 FQNNGV. The CDR3 loop spans 16 amino acids. The chain's CDR3 is CASVTGWGRYTDTQYF. As DNA, the CDR3 is TGTGCCAGCGTGACCGGCTGGGGCAGGTACACAGATACGCAGTATTTT.

The gene calls are TRBV7-2 and TRBJ2-7; 8 positions match TRBD2. This CDR3 spans 15 amino acids. In germline, CDR1 is SGHTA, CDR2 FQGNSA. J gave up 0 bases and V 5 bases, and 6 bases lay outside the gene matches. DNA of the CDR3: TGTGCCAGCAGCCTCCGCGGGGGGAGCTCCTACGAGCAGTACTTC. Amino acid sequence: CASSLRGGSSYEQYF.